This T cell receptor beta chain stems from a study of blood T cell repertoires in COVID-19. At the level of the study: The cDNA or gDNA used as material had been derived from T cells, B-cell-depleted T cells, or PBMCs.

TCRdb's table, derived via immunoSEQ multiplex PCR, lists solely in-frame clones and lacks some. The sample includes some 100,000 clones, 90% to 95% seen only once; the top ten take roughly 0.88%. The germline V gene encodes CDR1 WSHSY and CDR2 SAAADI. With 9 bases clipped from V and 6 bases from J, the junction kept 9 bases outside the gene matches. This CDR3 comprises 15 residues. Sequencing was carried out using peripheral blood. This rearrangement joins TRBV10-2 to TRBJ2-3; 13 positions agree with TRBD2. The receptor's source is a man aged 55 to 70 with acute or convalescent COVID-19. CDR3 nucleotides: TGCGCCAGTAGACCGGGACTAGCGGGACTGGATACGCAGTATTTT. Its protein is CASRPGLAGLDTQYF.